Sequencing of this T cell receptor (beta chain) was carried out in a study of blood T cell repertoires in COVID-19. Across the study: Whether acute or convalescent, the COVID-19 samples came from the United States, Italy and Spain. Nucleic acid was either cDNA or gDNA, and it came from T cells, B-cell-depleted T cells, or PBMCs.

Cohort 3 recovery required two negative PCRs, clearance, or symptom resolution. The method was immunoSEQ multiplex PCR; TCRdb's version includes in-frame clones alone and lacks a portion of them. The table includes around 360,000 clones, 87% detected once. The germline CDR1 and CDR2 sequences are SGHVS and FQNEAQ. Trimming cost V 5 bases and J 4 bases, with 11 bases left between them. The CDR3 length is 14 residues. Material: PBMCs or T cells enriched from blood (not recorded which). V usage is TRBV7-8 and J usage is TRBJ2-2; D not certain. The TCR comes from a woman aged 25-40 years who had recovered from COVID-19. The CDR3 sequence is CASSRYRRTGELFF. Here the CDR3 DNA reads TGTGCCAGCAGCCGATACAGACGCACCGGGGAGCTGTTTTTT. Drawing the rest from reference TRBV7-8 and TRBJ2-2, the complete variable domain is GAGVSQSPRYKVAKRGQDVALRCDPISGHVSLFWYQQALGQGPEFLTYFQNEAQLDKSGLPSDRFFAERPEGSVSTLKIQRTQQEDSAVYLCASSRYRRTGELFFGEGSRLTVL.